The 32 T cell receptor beta chains below all came from one sample that was sequenced in a study of shared clonotypes between healthy human individuals (dated by TCRdb to the early 2020s). The method behind the library was the immunoSEQ multiplex PCR assay. Imported from immuneACCESS, the table was reduced by TCRdb to in-frame sequences with V and J called. These copies leave out some clones; in studies compared against another copy, an unresolved V gene accounts for under half, and the cause of the remainder is not known. This sample is represented by about 2.3 million clones; over 85% of them were singletons. The ten largest clonotypes hold approximately 0.4% of the sample. Sequences were obtained from naive CD4+ T cells from PBMCs. This specimen's cell subset or site label, interpreted: CD45RA+ positively selected. Source of these receptors: a man aged 18-30 years in good health. Some clones in this sample may be carry-over from other donors' samples.

Remarks on this clone: This specimen includes other DNA sequences encoding the same CDR3. The chain is built from TRBV7-7 and TRBJ1-3; no reliable D call. The CDR3 consists of 13 residues. CDR1 and CDR2 from the germline V gene are SSHAT and FNYEAQ (reference sequence). Trimming cost V 3 bases and J 0 bases, with 3 bases left between them. The CDR3 DNA reads as TGTGCCAGCAGCTTGGGCTCTGGAAACACCATATATTTT. This sequence encodes CASSLGSGNTIYF.

The chain has TRBV7-8 and TRBJ1-4; D is perhaps TRBD1 (5 bases). The V end lost 4 bases, the J end lost 7 bases, and 16 bases lay between the germline ends. Germline CDR1 SGHVS, CDR2 FQNEAQ. The CDR3 sequence is 15 residues long. CDR3 in amino acids: CASSSDGRGSEKLFF. The CDR3 coding sequence is TGTGCCAGCAGCTCAGACGGACGGGGGAGTGAAAAACTGTTTTTT.

The chain employs TRBV28 and TRBJ2-7; possible D gene TRBD1, 5 bases. Per germline, CDR1 MDHEN and CDR2 SYDVKM. This CDR3 has 15 amino acids. The V and J ends lost 2 bases and 2 bases respectively, with 13 bases between them. This chain's CDR3 is CASSLPVGQAYEQYF. The CDR3, as DNA: TGTGCCAGCAGTTTACCCGTGGGGCAAGCCTACGAGCAGTACTTC.

The chain uses TRBV18 and TRBJ2-6; no clear D gene. V shed 5 bases and J shed 2 bases, with 4 bases lying between them. Germline CDR1 KGHSH, CDR2 LQKENI. The CDR3 consists of 13 residues. CDR3 nucleotide sequence: TGTGCCAGCTCAGGGGCTGGGGCCAACGTCCTGACTTTC. Translated, it gives CASSGAGANVLTF.

This clone was observed once. The V call is TRBV7-6, the J call TRBJ2-5; 7 bases are shared with TRBD1. This CDR3 has 16 amino acids. The germline V gene has CDR1 SGHVS and CDR2 FNYEAQ. Losses at the gene ends were 0 bases for V and 4 bases for J; bases not matched to a gene: 8. The CDR3 DNA reads as TGTGCCAGCAGCTTAGCCCCGGACAGGTTCGGAGAGACCCAGTACTTC. Translation: CASSLAPDRFGETQYF.

The J gene is TRBJ1-2, the V gene TRBV28; no reliable D call. The CDR3 is 14 amino acids. Between the trimmed V and J ends, which lost 5 bases and 2 bases, there was a span of 12 bases. Germline V lookup: CDR1 MDHEN, CDR2 SYDVKM. The CDR3 region has the DNA TGTGCCAGCAGTCCCTCCAGGAGGAACTATGGCTACACCTTC. It translates to CASSPSRRNYGYTF.

The gene calls are TRBV18 and TRBJ1-1; D ambiguous. V was shortened by 3 bases and J by 6 bases, with 14 bases between the two germline ends. Germline values: CDR1 KGHSH, CDR2 LQKENI. This CDR3 is built from 14 residues. The CDR3 protein is CASSPGITRPEAFF. The CDR3 nucleotides read TGTGCCAGCTCACCGGGGATAACAAGGCCTGAAGCTTTCTTT.

V and J are TRBV10-3 and TRBJ2-5, with 9 bases identical to TRBD1. With 6 bases clipped from V and 2 bases from J, the junction kept 4 bases outside the gene matches. The germline V gene has CDR1 ENHRY and CDR2 SYGVKD. This CDR3 has 14 residues. The CDR3: CAIRDGTGQETQYF. The CDR3 DNA sequence: TGTGCCATCAGAGATGGGACAGGGCAAGAGACCCAGTACTTC.

For this clone: Other DNA sequences in the sample encode the same CDR3. The chain recombines TRBV20-1 with TRBJ1-1; D gene uncertain. From germline, CDR1 is DFQATT and CDR2 SNEGSKA (reference sequence). The CDR3 length is 11 residues. The ends were cut back, 3 bases at V and 1 base at J, with 3 bases in the middle. In nucleotides, the CDR3 is TGCAGTGCTAGGGCGAACACTGAAGCTTTCTTT. Its translation: CSARANTEAFF.

The CDR3 region has the DNA TGTGCCAGCAGCCCCCAGCATAGCAATACGCAGTATTTT. Translating gives CASSPQHSNTQYF. The chain combines TRBV7-2 with TRBJ2-3, with D unresolved. V was pared by 5 bases and J by 7 bases, with 13 bases between. CDR1 is SGHTA and CDR2 is FQGNSA in the germline V gene. The CDR3 extends over 13 amino acids.

This chain connects TRBV5-1 to TRBJ1-2, with TRBD1 as a possible D gene (5 bases). The CDR3 is made up of 14 amino acids. CDR1 is SGHRS, CDR2 YFSETQ, per germline. Trimming cost V 4 bases and J 0 bases, with 10 bases left between them. The CDR3 bases are TGCGCCAGCAGCCCCGGGACGACTAACTATGGCTACACCTTC. Translation: CASSPGTTNYGYTF.

A remark on this clone: One end of the junction is discordant with germline, which a read error may explain. V gene TRBV13 combines with J gene TRBJ2-1; D remains unclear. Germline assignment: CDR1 PRHDT and CDR2 FYEKMQ (reference sequence). The CDR3 runs 15 residues. This chain's CDR3 is CASSLGRPVYNEQFF. In DNA form, the CDR3 reads TGTGCCAGCAGCCTAGGGCGACCAGTATACAATGAGCAGTTCTTC. Combining the CDR3 with reference TRBV13 and TRBJ2-1 gives the whole variable domain AAGVIQSPRHLIKEKRETATLKCYPIPRHDTVYWYQQGPGQDPQFLISFYEKMQSDKGSIPDRFSAQQFSDYHSELNMSSLELGDSALYFCASSLGRPVYNEQFFGPGTRLTVL.

This rearrangement joins TRBV18 to TRBJ2-5; TRBD2 aligns across 14 bases. Germline V CDR1 and CDR2: KGHSH, LQKENI. V lost 3 bases and J lost 5; bases outside the gene matches: 11. The CDR3 consists of 18 residues. CDR3 sequence (DNA): TGTGCCAGCTCACCGATCTATACGGGACTAGCGGGAGTTGAGACCCAGTACTTC. Translating it yields CASSPIYTGLAGVETQYF. Full variable domain (remainder filled in from reference TRBV18 and TRBJ2-5): NAGVMQNPRHLVRRRGQEARLRCSPMKGHSHVYWYRQLPEEGLKFMVYLQKENIIDESGMPKERFSAEFPKEGPSILRIQQVVRGDSAAYFCASSPIYTGLAGVETQYFGPGTRLLVL.

The chain is built from TRBV18 and TRBJ2-5; D is perhaps TRBD1 (6 bases). The germline V and J ends were trimmed by 3 bases and 10 bases, with 21 bases remaining between them. Per the germline V gene, CDR1 is KGHSH and CDR2 is LQKENI. CDR3 length: 15 amino acids. DNA of the CDR3: TGTGCCAGCTCACCGTCCGGGACACCCAATTTTGACCAGTACTTC. This translates into CASSPSGTPNFDQYF.

The V call is TRBV6-5, the J call TRBJ1-2; D is uncertain. In germline, CDR1 is MNHEY, CDR2 SVGAGI. The CDR3 is 12 residues long. The germline V and J ends were trimmed by 7 bases and 7 bases, with 13 bases remaining between them. CDR3 amino acids: CASTPGRSGYTF. The DNA for the CDR3 is TGTGCCAGCACCCCTGGCAGGTCTGGCTACACCTTC.

This rearrangement joins TRBV2 to TRBJ2-7; TRBD1 agrees at 9 bases. CDR1 SNHLY and CDR2 FYNNEI come from the germline V gene. The CDR3 is 16 amino acids. Trimming removed 5 bases from V and 0 bases from J; junction bases left unmatched: 8. CDR3 nucleotides: TGTGCCAGCAGTTCCGGACAGGGGCGACTCTCCTACGAGCAGTACTTC. Its translation: CASSSGQGRLSYEQYF.

The chain has TRBV5-1 and TRBJ2-7, with TRBD2 identical over 10 bases. The CDR3 runs to 14 residues. Germline CDR1 and CDR2: SGHRS and YFSETQ. Trimming cost V 4 bases and J 7 bases; bases outside gene matches: 8. This chain's CDR3 is CASSIPGLATEQYF. Here the CDR3 DNA reads TGCGCCAGCAGCATCCCGGGACTAGCGACTGAGCAGTACTTC.

Only one count was recorded for this clone. The chain joins TRBV28 to TRBJ2-4; no firm D call. The V end lost 5 bases, the J end lost 6 bases, and 11 bases lay between the germline ends. This CDR3 is 13 amino acids long. Germline V gene sequence: CDR1 MDHEN, CDR2 SYDVKM. In DNA, the CDR3 is TGTGCCAGCAGTCTGGTCGGGTCAAACATTCAGTACTTC. Translation gives CASSLVGSNIQYF.

This clone was picked up one time. CDR3 in DNA: TGTGCCAGCATTACTACGAGGGCCACTGAAGCTTTCTTT. Amino acid sequence: CASITTRATEAFF. The V gene is TRBV28, the J gene TRBJ1-1; D remains unclear. Germline-derived CDR1 and CDR2 are MDHEN and SYDVKM. CDR3 length: 13 residues. V was trimmed by 7 bases and J by 4 bases, leaving 13 bases between them. Complete variable domain (other parts from reference TRBV28 and TRBJ1-1): DVKVTQSSRYLVKRTGEKVFLECVQDMDHENMFWYRQDPGLGLRLIYFSYDVKMKEKGDIPEGYSVSREKKERFSLILESASTNQTSMYLCASITTRATEAFFGQGTRLTVV.

The V gene is TRBV28, the J gene TRBJ2-3; D unresolved. The V end lost 5 bases, the J end lost 2 bases, and 14 bases lay between the germline ends. The CDR3 has 15 residues. CDR1 is MDHEN, CDR2 SYDVKM, per germline. This CDR3 is CASSPLEALTDTQYF. DNA of the CDR3: TGTGCCAGCAGTCCCCTCGAGGCCCTCACAGATACGCAGTATTTT. The entire variable domain, with the rest obtained from reference TRBV28 and TRBJ2-3, is as follows: DVKVTQSSRYLVKRTGEKVFLECVQDMDHENMFWYRQDPGLGLRLIYFSYDVKMKEKGDIPEGYSVSREKKERFSLILESASTNQTSMYLCASSPLEALTDTQYFGPGTRLTVL.

This clone came up once. The chain links TRBV9 to TRBJ2-5; no clear D. V lost 3 bases, J lost 2 bases, and 11 bases lay in between. Per the germline V gene, CDR1 is SGDLS and CDR2 is YYNGEE. This CDR3 is built from 14 residues. In nucleotides, the CDR3 is TGTGCCAGCAGCGGAGACTGGTCACAAGAGACCCAGTACTTC. The encoded protein is CASSGDWSQETQYF.

Notes on this clone: The same CDR3 can be traced to other DNA sequences in this sample. V usage is TRBV11-3 and J usage is TRBJ2-1; 8 positions agree with TRBD2. Germline V gene data show CDR1 as SGHNT and CDR2 as YENEEA. The CDR3 length is 12 residues. Unmatched junction bases numbered 4, after V lost 5 bases and J lost 10 bases. The CDR3 region is CASSLTGGEQFF. The CDR3 DNA is TGTGCCAGCAGCCTCACGGGGGGGGAGCAGTTCTTC.

The rearrangement joins TRBV10-3 to TRBJ2-1; D is ambiguous. From germline, CDR1 is ENHRY and CDR2 SYGVKD. The V gene lost 6 bases and the J gene lost 3 bases, with 9 bases spanning the gap. The CDR3 has 13 amino acids. CDR3: CAIRSGYYNEQFF. CDR3 nucleotides: TGTGCCATCAGATCCGGCTACTACAATGAGCAGTTCTTC.

Notes on this clone: Other DNA sequences in this sample translate to the same CDR3. The chain couples TRBV7-3 to TRBJ2-2; maybe TRBD1 (6 bases). The germline CDR1 and CDR2 sequences are SGHTA and FQGTGA. V lost 4 bases, J lost 5 bases, and 8 bases lay in between. CDR3 length equals 13 residues. Written as DNA, the CDR3 is TGTGCCAGCAGCTCTCAGGGGACCGGGGAGCTGTTTTTT. Translating it yields CASSSQGTGELFF.

A single count supports this clone. The J gene is TRBJ2-1, the V gene TRBV6-5; D remains unclear. Germline CDR1 reads MNHEY; CDR2 reads SVGAGI. V was cut by 0 bases and J by 13 bases, with 19 bases left in between. CDR3 length equals 15 residues. The CDR3 spells CASSYSTSSTTKQFF. The CDR3 DNA follows: TGTGCCAGCAGTTACTCGACCAGTTCTACAACGAAACAGTTCTTC.

The V gene is TRBV5-1, the J gene TRBJ2-2, with 8 bases lining up with TRBD2. The CDR3 has 18 amino acids. V was clipped by 3 bases and J by 6 bases; unmatched bases: 16. Germline V CDR1 and CDR2: SGHRS, YFSETQ. CDR3 loop: CASSSVWEAGVSPGELFF. Here the CDR3 DNA reads TGCGCCAGCAGCTCTGTGTGGGAAGCGGGAGTATCGCCCGGGGAGCTGTTTTTT.

This chain uses TRBV2 with TRBJ2-7, with D possibly matching TRBD1 (6 bases). This CDR3 has 14 residues. The V gene lost 6 bases and the J gene lost 5 bases, with 17 bases spanning the gap. In germline, CDR1 is SNHLY, CDR2 FYNNEI. DNA for the CDR3: TGTGCCAGCAGGGCACAAGGGGGTCTCGACGAGCAGTACTTC. It specifies CASRAQGGLDEQYF.

The chain combines TRBV4-1 with TRBJ2-3; possible D gene TRBD2, 5 bases. There are 13 residues in the CDR3. CDR1 is MGHRA and CDR2 is YSYEKL in the germline V gene. V was cut by 4 bases and J by 6 bases, with 11 bases left in between. The CDR3 DNA sequence: TGCGCCAGCAGCCGGGAGTTGGGGGATACGCAGTATTTT. Encoded protein: CASSRELGDTQYF.

This clone was counted once. The chain links TRBV28 to TRBJ1-1, with D tentatively TRBD1 (6 bases). The germline V gene has CDR1 MDHEN and CDR2 SYDVKM. The CDR3 totals 15 residues. V was clipped by 6 bases and J by 1 base, with 15 bases between them. CDR3 amino acids: CASRAQGSGNTEAFF. The CDR3 nucleotides are TGTGCCAGCAGGGCACAGGGTAGCGGGAACACTGAAGCTTTCTTT.

The chain links TRBV5-4 to TRBJ2-5; 7 bases map to TRBD2. Germline CDR1 and CDR2: SGHNT and YYREEE (reference sequence). Trimming cost V 0 bases and J 2 bases; bases outside gene matches: 10. The CDR3 is made up of 17 amino acids. The DNA for the CDR3 is TGTGCCAGCAGCTTGGGACTAGCAAGGGGATTTCAAGAGACCCAGTACTTC. Its protein is CASSLGLARGFQETQYF.

Concerning this clone: Other nucleotide sequences from this sample produce the same CDR3. This rearrangement joins TRBV5-1 to TRBJ2-3; D is possibly TRBD2 (6 bases). This CDR3 has 15 residues. Germline V gene lookup returns CDR1 SGHRS and CDR2 YFSETQ. V lost 0 bases, J lost 0 bases, and 8 bases lay in between. In nucleotides, the CDR3 is TGCGCCAGCAGCTTGGACGGGGGAAGCACAGATACGCAGTATTTT. Residues: CASSLDGGSTDTQYF.

The gene calls are TRBV5-1 and TRBJ2-1, with 12 bases that match TRBD2. With 0 bases clipped from V and 8 bases from J, the junction kept 9 bases outside the gene matches. Germline V lookup: CDR1 SGHRS, CDR2 YFSETQ. The CDR3 totals 17 residues. CDR3: CASSLGETSGGLDEQFF. CDR3 in DNA: TGCGCCAGCAGCTTGGGAGAGACTAGCGGGGGCCTCGATGAGCAGTTCTTC.